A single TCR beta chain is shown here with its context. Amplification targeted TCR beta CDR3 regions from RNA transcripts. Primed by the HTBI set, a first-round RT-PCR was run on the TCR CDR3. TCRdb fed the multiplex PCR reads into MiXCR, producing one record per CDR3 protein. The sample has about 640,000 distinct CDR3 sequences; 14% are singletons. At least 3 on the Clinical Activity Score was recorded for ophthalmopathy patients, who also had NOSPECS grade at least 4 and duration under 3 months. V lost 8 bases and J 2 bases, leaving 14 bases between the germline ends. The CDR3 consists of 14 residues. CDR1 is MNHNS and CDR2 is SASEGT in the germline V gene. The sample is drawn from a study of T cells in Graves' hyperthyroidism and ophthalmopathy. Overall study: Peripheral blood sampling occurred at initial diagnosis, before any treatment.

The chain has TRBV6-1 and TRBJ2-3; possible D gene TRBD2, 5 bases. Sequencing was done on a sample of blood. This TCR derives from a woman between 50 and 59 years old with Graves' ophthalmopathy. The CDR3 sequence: CASPTPDFTDTQYF. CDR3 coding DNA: TGTGCCAGCCCCACGCCGGACTTCACAGATACGCAGTATTTT.